Listed below are T cell receptor beta chains from one sample, sequenced in a study of T cell responses to AZD1222 COVID-19 vaccine. Measured with immunoSEQ multiplex PCR; TCRdb has only the in-frame clones, and not every one. Here the sample spans over 130,000 clones, roughly nine tenths being singletons. Sample: peripheral blood, taken 28 days after the second AZD1222 dose. These receptors came from an adult who received the AZD1222 COVID-19 vaccine. Both conserved end residues are part of each CDR3. A D gene is named only where the DNA matches it firmly. The size entry is marked missing in some rows and otherwise reads once, few, many or a size class.

d_gene	v_gene	j_gene	len	abundance	CDR3nt	CDR3aa
-	TRBV27	TRBJ2-2	15	-	TGTGCCAGCAGTTCACTCAGGGAGTTACCCGGGGAGCTGTTTTTT	CASSSLRELPGELFF
-	TRBV29-1	TRBJ1-1	12	once	TGCAGCGCCGTAAAGTTGAACACTGAAGCTTTCTTT	CSAVKLNTEAFF
-	TRBV7-9	TRBJ1-4	14	-	TGTGCCAGCAGCGACGCCCAGACGGGTGAAAAACTGTTTTTT	CASSDAQTGEKLFF
TRBD1	TRBV7-2	TRBJ1-5	14	-	TGTGCCAGCAGCGTAGGGACAGGGTATCAGCCCCAGCATTTT	CASSVGTGYQPQHF
-	TRBV12-3/TRBV12-4	TRBJ1-2	13	-	TGTGCCAGCAGTTTCGAAGGGGCCTATGGCTACACCTTC	CASSFEGAYGYTF
TRBD2	TRBV7-8	TRBJ2-7	19	-	TGTGCCAGCAGCTTACGTTTGGCTAGCGGGAGGGCCTACTCCTACGAGCAGTACTTC	CASSLRLASGRAYSYEQYF
TRBD2	TRBV18	TRBJ2-5	12	-	TGTGCCAGCTCATCGGGGGGAGAGACCCAGTACTTC	CASSSGGETQYF
-	TRBV27	TRBJ1-1	16	-	TGTGCCAGCAGTCCGGACAGAGCGGGGTTCAACACTGAAGCTTTCTTT	CASSPDRAGFNTEAFF
-	TRBV6-5	TRBJ2-5	15	-	TGTGCCAGCAGTTACTTCCTAGCCGGAGAAGAGACCCAGTACTTC	CASSYFLAGEETQYF
TRBD2	TRBV6-1	TRBJ2-1	19	-	TGTGCCAGCAGTGAATACGGAACTAGCGGGAGGGCCGGATTGCATGAGCAGTTCTTC	CASSEYGTSGRAGLHEQFF
TRBD2	TRBV9	TRBJ2-5	16	-	TGTGCCAGCAGCGTAGCTTCTAGCGGGAGTATGAAGACCCAGTACTTC	CASSVASSGSMKTQYF
-	TRBV13	TRBJ1-6	15	-	TGTGCCAGCAGCCAAGGGACGGTTTATAATTCACCCCTCCACTTT	CASSQGTVYNSPLHF
-	TRBV3-1/TRBV3-2	TRBJ1-4	16	-	TGTGCCAGCAGCCAAAGAGGTGGAGCAACTAATGAAAAACTGTTTTTT	CASSQRGGATNEKLFF
-	TRBV5-1	TRBJ2-1	13	-	TGCGCCAGCAGCTTCCCAAGTGTCCATGAGCAGTTCTTC	CASSFPSVHEQFF
-	TRBV27	TRBJ2-7	12	-	TGTGCCAGCAGGGAGGGCGGGAACGAGCAGTACTTC	CASREGGNEQYF
TRBD1	TRBV7-8	TRBJ1-5	15	-	TGTGCCAGCAGCCGACAGGGGGCGTTGTATCAGCCCCAGCATTTT	CASSRQGALYQPQHF
TRBD1	TRBV15	TRBJ1-3	14	-	TGTGCCACCAGCAGGTCCGGGACAGGGAGCACCATATATTTT	CATSRSGTGSTIYF
-	TRBV6-5	TRBJ2-2	14	-	TGTGCCAGCCGCCCGATCACAGGGTCCGGGGAGCTGTTTTTT	CASRPITGSGELFF
TRBD1	TRBV30	TRBJ2-1	14	few	TGTGCCTGGAGTTACAGGGGGCCACACAATGAGCAGTTCTTC	CAWSYRGPHNEQFF
-	TRBV19	TRBJ2-1	14	-	TGTGCCAGTAGTACACAGGGTACTGTAAATGAGCAGTTCTTC	CASSTQGTVNEQFF
TRBD2	TRBV5-6	TRBJ2-2	18	-	TGTGCCAGCAGCTTGGGACCCCGACTAGCGGGAGATTTCGGGGAGCTGTTTTTT	CASSLGPRLAGDFGELFF
TRBD1	TRBV19	TRBJ2-7	15	-	TGTGCCAGTAGTTTACCGGGACAGGGGACCTACGAGCAGTACTTC	CASSLPGQGTYEQYF
-	TRBV5-1	TRBJ1-5	13	-	TGCGCCAGCAGCTTGAGTAGCAATCAGCCCCAGCATTTT	CASSLSSNQPQHF
TRBD2	TRBV7-3	TRBJ2-1	16	once	TGTGCCAGCAGCTTACCCACTAGCGGGACAGGCAATGAGCAGTTCTTC	CASSLPTSGTGNEQFF
-	TRBV18	TRBJ2-1	14	-	TGTGCCAGCTCACCAGAGGGGACCTACAATGAGCAGTTCTTC	CASSPEGTYNEQFF
TRBD1	TRBV30	TRBJ1-2	10	-	TGTGCCTTTGACAGGGTTGGCTACACCTTC	CAFDRVGYTF
-	TRBV28	TRBJ1-2	14	-	TGTGCCAGCAGTGCCTCAGGGCGCATTCATGGCTACACCTTC	CASSASGRIHGYTF
-	TRBV5-4	TRBJ1-1	12	-	TGTGCCAGCAGCTTGGACTACACTGAAGCTTTCTTT	CASSLDYTEAFF
-	TRBV5-1	TRBJ1-2	12	once	TGCGCCAGCAGCTTGAGTTCGCGTGACTACACCTTC	CASSLSSRDYTF
TRBD2	TRBV7-2	TRBJ2-1	15	-	TGTGCCAGCAGCTATACTAGCGCGCCCTACAATGAGCAGTTCTTC	CASSYTSAPYNEQFF
TRBD1	TRBV4-2	TRBJ2-2	15	-	TGTGCCAGCAGCCGCGCAACAGGGGAGAGCGGGGAGCTGTTTTTT	CASSRATGESGELFF
-	TRBV5-1	TRBJ1-6	14	-	TGCGCCAGCAGCTTGATAGGGGATAATTCACCCCTCCACTTT	CASSLIGDNSPLHF
-	TRBV5-5	TRBJ1-1	13	-	TGTGCCAGCAGTCCCGGGCCGAACACTGAAGCTTTCTTT	CASSPGPNTEAFF
-	TRBV28	TRBJ1-1	13	-	TGTGCCAGCAGTCCTGGCCCTTCCACTGAAGCTTTCTTT	CASSPGPSTEAFF
-	TRBV18	TRBJ2-5	13	-	TGTGCCAGCTCACCACCGGGGACGGGGACCCAGTACTTC	CASSPPGTGTQYF
-	TRBV7-2	TRBJ2-2	14	-	TGTGCCAGCAGCCTCTCAGAGGGCACCGGGGAGCTGTTTTTT	CASSLSEGTGELFF
-	TRBV28	TRBJ1-2	14	-	TGTGCCAGCAGTTTTCAGGGTCTGGGAAATGGCTACACCTTC	CASSFQGLGNGYTF
TRBD1	TRBV3-1/TRBV3-2	TRBJ2-5	14	-	TGTGCCAGCAGCCAAGGGACAGGGTCGGAGACCCAGTACTTC	CASSQGTGSETQYF
-	TRBV27	TRBJ2-7	15	-	TGTGCCAGCAGTTTATATGTGGGGACCTCCTACGAGCAGTACTTC	CASSLYVGTSYEQYF
-	TRBV5-4	TRBJ2-7	14	-	TGTGCCAGCAGCACCGGACAGAGTACCTACGAGCAGTACTTC	CASSTGQSTYEQYF
TRBD2	TRBV18	TRBJ2-1	17	few	TGTGCCAGCTCGCCCGGTCCGACTAGCGGGAGAGGCAATGAGCAGTTCTTC	CASSPGPTSGRGNEQFF
-	TRBV24-1	TRBJ1-5	15	-	TGTGCCACCAGTGATGGCTTCGGGGACAATCAGCCCCAGCATTTT	CATSDGFGDNQPQHF
TRBD1	TRBV25-1	TRBJ2-1	12	once	TGTGCCAGCGGACAGGGCTACAATGAGCAGTTCTTC	CASGQGYNEQFF
-	TRBV7-6	TRBJ2-2	16	-	TGTGCTAGCAGCTTAACTACTAGCATTAACACCGGGGAGCTGTTTTTT	CASSLTTSINTGELFF
TRBD2	TRBV6-1	TRBJ2-3	16	once	TGTGCCAGCAGTGAAGAAAGCGGGGGGGACACAGATACGCAGTATTTT	CASSEESGGDTDTQYF
-	TRBV10-2	TRBJ2-5	14	-	TGCGCCAGCAGTGACACGGGCTATCTTGAGACCCAGTACTTC	CASSDTGYLETQYF